This T cell receptor (beta chain) originates from a study of early T cells in non-severe SARS-CoV-2 infection. Study information: Chains stayed unpaired after sequencing of bulk RNA from unsorted whole blood.

There are 17 residues in the CDR3. V was cut by 2 bases and J by 0 bases, with 16 bases left in between. Germline CDR1 is SGHVS and CDR2 is FQNEAQ. MiXCR, run by TCRdb on the 5' RACE reads, gives a single entry per CDR3 protein. This repertoire shows roughly 55,000 distinct CDR3 sequences, 6% to 7% found once; its top ten account for under 5%. The rearrangement joins TRBV7-8 to TRBJ2-5; D is possibly TRBD1 (5 bases). The sample taken for sequencing was whole blood. The origin of this receptor is an adult who was a healthcare worker with PCR-confirmed SARS-CoV-2 infection or an uninfected control (not recorded which). CDR3 sequence reads: CASSLPRTSKDQETQYF. The CDR3 coding sequence is TGTGCCAGCAGCTTACCTAGGACATCAAAAGACCAAGAGACCCAGTACTTC. The complete variable domain, with remaining parts taken from reference TRBV7-8 and TRBJ2-5, reads GAGVSQSPRYKVAKRGQDVALRCDPISGHVSLFWYQQALGQGPEFLTYFQNEAQLDKSGLPSDRFFAERPEGSVSTLKIQRTQQEDSAVYLCASSLPRTSKDQETQYFGPGTRLLVL.